This entry describes one T cell receptor beta chain. Its cognate antigen has yet to be identified. Nothing much larger sits one base from this clone, and base qualities are not available. In total, just over 650 healthy bone marrow donors made up the cohort. At the time of sampling, all cohort members were nominally healthy, though unrecorded immune exposures were likely present. The donor tested CMV seronegative and was one of the 352 seronegative cohort members. Each donor provided a peripheral blood sample, and peripheral blood mononuclear cells were used for TCR beta sequencing. The Qiagen DNeasy Blood Extraction Kit was used to extract genomic DNA from the blood cell samples. Library generation was performed with the immunoSEQ multiplex PCR assay. The multiplex PCR relied on a mix of 60 forward primers for TCR Vbeta segments and 13 reverse primers for TCR Jbeta segments. The CDR3 region of rearranged TCR beta genes was amplified from genomic DNA with a multiplex PCR assay. On the Illumina HiSeq System, the amplified TCR beta libraries were sequenced as 87-base-pair reads. In the paper's pipeline: A later analysis tallied around 82 million unique TCR beta chains across the 600 to 700 repertoires, and about 10 million of those chains were shared by two or more donors. To remove PCR and sequencing errors, raw reads were error-corrected and collapsed into unique sequences using a nearest-neighbor algorithm that merged closely related sequences. V, D and J gene segments were assigned by aligning CDR3 sequences to IMGT reference sequences. Each retained sequence needed at least a six-nucleotide match to both a V gene segment and a J gene segment. A rearrangement counted as productive if the CDR3 had no stop codons and remained in frame with V and J, and every other rearrangement counted as non-productive. CDR3 was defined by IMGT convention, running from the second conserved V-encoded cysteine to the conserved J-encoded phenylalanine. The earlier analysis of about 530 of the donors excluded any sequence lacking an unambiguous match to a single V gene segment. An earlier analysis of 587 of the donors classified V segments as functional when productive rearrangements were above 56.7% and as segregating when the standard deviation between donors was above 5%. A statistical classification framework was developed to diagnose cytomegalovirus status using the catalog of TCR beta chain sequences. In a later analysis, TCR nucleotide sequences were compared against IMGT/GENE-DB human TR gene sequences so that V and J genes could be assigned. A later analysis assigned CDR3 sequences and most-parsimonious VDJ recombination scenarios with the TCRdist pipeline. In a later analysis, each TCR beta chain was defined by its CDR3 amino acid sequence together with its V-gene family, and reads without a unique V-gene family were excluded. A later analysis removed 450 to 600 highly shared, low-generation-probability nucleotide sequences to deal with suspected cross-contamination and a sequencing artifact. For each public chain, a later analysis derived a clonal expansion index from normalized ranks of inferred template counts within each repertoire. Generation probabilities in a later analysis came from a VDJ recombination model fitted to out-of-frame rearrangements, and those results were checked against IGoR. In a later analysis, hypergeometric tests were used to score TCR-TCR, TCR-HLA and TCR-CMV co-occurrence, with a repertoire-size bias correction applied to TCR pairs. A later analysis estimated false discovery rates by permuting HLA or CMV assignments 20 times. A later analysis grouped co-occurring TCRs with DBSCAN, adding TCRdist sequence similarity when clustering within HLA-allele-positive subsets. Repertoires with fewer than 30,000 or more than 120,000 public chains were left out of co-occurrence clustering, as were a few repertoires with anomalous nucleotide sharing. Imported from immuneACCESS, the table was reduced by TCRdb to in-frame sequences with V and J called. These copies leave out some clones; in studies compared against another copy, an unresolved V gene accounts for under half, and the cause of the remainder is not known. That table supplies the V and J calls and clone size; D and trimming were determined from the DNA. The sample yields around 280,000 clones; roughly 90% were counted once. The ten largest clones take up approximately 2% of the sample.

This record comes from a study of cytomegalovirus exposure and HLA in healthy donors (dated by TCRdb to the late 2010s). Notes on the research overall: An earlier analysis of some 600 of the donors reported over 250 Gb of sequence data and 90 million to 120 million unique TCR beta sequences obtained from roughly 180 million T cells. All discovery cohort repertoires had been generated using a single sequencing platform. The number of donors typed differed by locus, with roughly 629-640 for A, B, C, DRB1 and DQB1, 522 for DQA1, some 570 for DPA1, and 450 to 480 for DPB1. Both class I and class II loci were covered by HLA typing, at four-digit resolution. To predict cytomegalovirus infection status, the study brought together high-throughput TCR immunosequencing, statistical association of individual TCRs with disease status, and machine learning. An early release covering 500 to 750 HLA-typed donors comprised approximately 290 gigabases of sequencing data and roughly 85 million unique TCR sequences. Because of strong linkage in the cohort, 5 or 6 DR-DQ haplotypes were treated as single units for association and clustering. In the later analysis, no new phenotypic data were used to find candidate immune exposures; instead, reliance was placed on TCR beta sequences and their occurrence across donors. The study profiled the T cell repertoires of hundreds of subjects by immunosequencing and related them to cytomegalovirus serostatus. Alongside the repertoire data, information on donor age, sex, ethnicity and CMV serostatus was compiled. An earlier analysis of 587 of the donors applied high-throughput TCR beta sequencing to assess whether each TCR beta V gene segment acted as functional or pseudogenic. On average, roughly 200,000 unique TCR beta nucleotide sequences were sequenced per donor among a few hundred genotyped donors of the cohort, with 15% to 20% of those sequences being non-productive. The aim of the study was to test whether cataloging public T cell receptors could identify signatures of past pathogen exposure. The genetic ancestry cluster associated with self-reported Caucasian donors included 80% to 90% of the 398 genotyped donors. In a later genetic analysis, genome-wide SNP genotypes for 398 of the 666 donors were used, and that subset was treated as a discovery cohort. To study patterns of TCR occurrence, a later analysis re-analyzed previously published TCR beta repertoires from 500 to 850 donors and added high-resolution HLA genotyping. Besides the first cohort of 666 subjects, a separate validation cohort made up of roughly 120 different subjects was used.

Study-wide findings and limitations: A further reported finding was that TCR beta sequences accurately predicted the HLA-A and HLA-B alleles for most subjects in the first cohort. The authors suggested that the approach could potentially be extended to other disease states and immunological phenotypes. A later genetic analysis reported fewer N-insertions in productive TCRs among donors in an Asian-associated ancestry cluster than the roughly 720-donor mean. In this cohort, only TCR beta chains were sequenced, and detectable features were limited by the absence of alpha or paired-chain data. Across donors, most TCR sequences were observed very rarely, whereas some public TCRs were present in many individuals. Broadly in line with IMGT annotations, most TCR beta V segments showed up in productive rearrangements about 87% or about 30% of the time in an earlier analysis of 587 of the donors. A group of highly shared sequence variants was considered likely to be a technical artifact of the sequencing pipeline. Linkage disequilibrium might explain the correlated functional status among segregating V segments, but an unknown experimental factor could not be ruled out. Three of the identified cytomegalovirus-associated TCR beta chains were confirmed in vitro to be specific for cytomegalovirus antigens. A later analysis found that HLA-associated TCR beta chains were more clonally expanded and had lower generation probabilities than equally common non-associated chains. In a later analysis, the rate of TCR association differed among HLA loci, with DRB1 alleles having the most associated TCRs and HLA-C alleles having the fewest. A later analysis reported that several top co-occurrence clusters appeared linked to parvovirus B19, influenza, CMV and Epstein-Barr virus. In the study, 150 to 200 TCR beta chains were listed as associated with cytomegalovirus. Sequencing depth was assumed to be roughly uniform across donors in the presence/absence analyses, though that assumption may not hold. According to a later analysis, most CMV-associated TCR beta chains appeared to be HLA-restricted, and the HLA associations seemed to be driven largely by CMV exposure. The classifier was reported to diagnose cytomegalovirus status with high specificity and sensitivity in both the original and validation cohorts. Specific HLA alleles were associated with about 17,000 TCR beta sequences at a false discovery rate of 0.05 in a later analysis. An association between a missense DCLRE1C variant and V-gene and J-gene trimming of TCR beta chains was found in a later genetic analysis and replicated in an independent cohort. When HLA alleles, especially DR and DQ, strongly co-occurred, attributing TCR associations to individual alleles was difficult. Because counts were too low, 15 or so rarely observed V segments, including chromosome 9 orphons, were excluded from the earlier analysis of around 590 of the donors. Because HLA typing was unavailable for some donors at each locus, only the typed subset was used in association tests. CMV serostatus was the only immune exposure information available for the cohort.

The receptor comes from a woman younger than 30 in good health and CMV-seronegative. The sequenced sample consisted of PBMCs.

In nucleotide form, the sequence is TGTGCCATCGGGCGGGGGGACGATTATGGCTACACCTTC. This is translated as CAIGRGDDYGYTF. The rearrangement joined TRBV10-3 to TRBJ1-2, with TRBD1 as a weak D call on 5 bases. The germline V gene supplies CDR1 ENHRY and CDR2 SYGVKD. Taken from cysteine to phenylalanine, the CDR3 has 13 residues. The kept DNA is CDR3 alone, 39 bases in frame from the first base. A distance of 15 bases separates the germline ends of V and J, which lose 8 bases and 5 bases respectively.